The rows below give T cell receptor beta chains drawn from one sample of a study of cytomegalovirus exposure and HLA in healthy donors. Sequencing was performed with immunoSEQ multiplex PCR; in TCRdb, only in-frame clones are kept and a portion is missing. This sample has roughly 180,000 clones; more than 60% occur once, and the top ten carry 1.4%. Material: PBMCs. Receptors originate from a man aged 18-30 years in good health and CMV-seronegative. The CDR3 runs from the conserved cysteine through the conserved F or W. The D gene is left open where the match is weak. Size is stated for part of the rows, as once, few or many counts, or as a class when the clone is expanded.

>NA|TRBD1|14|TRBV7-2|TRBJ1-2
CASSRVGTDYGYTF
TGTGCCAGCAGCCGGGTCGGGACAGACTATGGCTACACCTTC
>NA|TRBD1|16|TRBV6-5|TRBJ1-6
CASSYSGQLYNSPLHF
TGTGCCAGCAGTTACTCGGGACAGCTCTATAATTCACCCCTCCACTTT
>NA|NA|13|TRBV19|TRBJ2-5
CASSLQGSETQYF
TGTGCCAGTAGTTTACAGGGATCTGAGACCCAGTACTTC
>NA|TRBD2|15|TRBV7-2|TRBJ2-1
CASSSYTSGSDEQFF
TGTGCCAGCAGCTCATACACTAGCGGGAGCGATGAGCAGTTCTTC
>NA|NA|18|TRBV11-2|TRBJ1-4
CASSGGWQDTATNEKLFF
TGTGCCAGCAGTGGGGGGTGGCAGGACACCGCAACTAATGAAAAACTGTTTTTT
>few|TRBD2|16|TRBV7-2|TRBJ2-7
CASSLELAGAFYEQYF
TGTGCCAGCAGCTTAGAACTAGCGGGGGCCTTCTACGAGCAGTACTTC
>NA|TRBD2|13|TRBV6-1|TRBJ2-7
CAAWTSGNYEQYF
TGTGCCGCATGGACTAGCGGGAACTACGAGCAGTACTTC
>NA|NA|18|TRBV19|TRBJ2-2
CASSHRWGQFANTGELFF
TGTGCCAGTAGCCATAGATGGGGTCAGTTCGCGAACACCGGGGAGCTGTTTTTT
>once|TRBD1|15|TRBV7-2|TRBJ2-5
CASSLEPGGSKTQYF
TGTGCCAGCAGCTTAGAACCAGGGGGTTCTAAGACCCAGTACTTC
>NA|TRBD1|15|TRBV2|TRBJ1-4
CASSETGTGVEKLFF
TGTGCCAGCAGTGAGACCGGGACAGGGGTTGAAAAACTGTTTTTT
>NA|NA|15|TRBV23-1|TRBJ1-3
CASNSSGRAGNTIYF
TGCGCCAGCAATTCCTCTGGGAGGGCTGGAAACACCATATATTTT
>NA|TRBD1|15|TRBV25-1|TRBJ2-7
CASSDQGQGAYEQYF
TGTGCCAGCAGTGATCAGGGACAGGGGGCCTACGAGCAGTACTTC
>medium-sized|NA|14|TRBV5-1|TRBJ2-3
CASSIPTGTDTQYF
TGCGCCAGCAGCATTCCTACAGGCACAGATACGCAGTATTTT
>NA|NA|16|TRBV4-3|TRBJ2-1
CASSRGSRASYNEQFF
TGCGCCAGCAGCCGTGGGAGCCGGGCCTCCTACAATGAGCAGTTCTTC
>NA|NA|14|TRBV27|TRBJ2-2
CASTWASNTGELFF
TGTGCCAGCACGTGGGCTTCGAACACCGGGGAGCTGTTTTTT
>NA|NA|16|TRBV27|TRBJ2-1
CASSLGGGPSYNEQFF
TGTGCCAGCAGTTTAGGTGGGGGCCCCTCCTACAATGAGCAGTTCTTC
>few|NA|14|TRBV30|TRBJ2-3
CASKRGASTDTQYF
TGTGCCTCTAAACGGGGGGCTAGCACAGATACGCAGTATTTT
>NA|TRBD2|18|TRBV4-3|TRBJ2-1
CASSQGVPGTSSYNEQFF
TGCGCCAGCAGCCAGGGAGTCCCTGGGACTAGCTCCTACAATGAGCAGTTCTTC
>NA|NA|14|TRBV2|TRBJ1-1
CASSPQGKNTEAFF
TGTGCCAGCAGTCCCCAGGGAAAGAACACTGAAGCTTTCTTT
>NA|TRBD1|17|TRBV19|TRBJ2-3
CASSISPTGVGTDTQYF
TGTGCCAGTAGTATAAGCCCGACAGGGGTGGGCACAGATACGCAGTATTTT
>once|TRBD2|15|TRBV19|TRBJ2-7
CASAGTSVSSYEQYF
TGTGCCAGCGCCGGGACTAGCGTATCATCCTACGAGCAGTACTTC
>NA|NA|13|TRBV6-6|TRBJ2-7
CASMSGNSYEQYF
TGTGCCAGCATGTCTGGCAACTCCTACGAGCAGTACTTC
>NA|NA|15|TRBV10-2|TRBJ2-2
CATLTGSTNTGELFF
TGCGCCACCTTAACTGGTTCCACGAACACCGGGGAGCTGTTTTTT
>NA|NA|15|TRBV10-3|TRBJ2-3
CATERGILNTDTQYF
TGTGCCACCGAGCGCGGGATCTTGAACACAGATACGCAGTATTTT